Here is one TCR beta chain with its context. Antigen unknown. Trimming took 3 bases from V and 0 from J; bases not matched to a gene: 5. The CDR3 spans 16 residues. CDR1 is SEHNR and CDR2 is FQNEAQ in the germline V gene (reference sequence). Generated by immunoSEQ multiplex PCR, the TCRdb table keeps only in-frame clones and is missing some. The table lists more than 100,000 clones, about 92% of them singletons, with roughly 1% in the top ten. The data were obtained in a study of OX40 agonist ivuxolimab in advanced cancers. Study details: Patients achieving partial responses numbered three: one hepatocellular carcinoma case and two cutaneous melanoma cases. Study-level points and caveats: Low normalized T-cell clonal expansion was additionally recorded for some nonresponders.

The sequencing used CD4+ or CD8+ T cells sorted from blood, collected in a trial of the OX40 agonist ivuxolimab. The chain couples TRBV7-9 to TRBJ2-3; 8 bases are a match to TRBD2. The receptor's source is an adult with an advanced solid tumor such as melanoma, head and neck, liver or kidney cancer. DNA for the CDR3: TGTGCCAGCAGCTTCACCCTAGCGGGCAGCACAGATACGCAGTATTTT. It codes for CASSFTLAGSTDTQYF.